This TCR beta chain was documented in a study of blood T cell repertoires in COVID-19. Looking at the study overall: Italy, Spain and the United States were the sources of the convalescent and acute COVID-19 samples.

Per the original data handling: The authors estimated nucleated cell counts from reference gene primer amplification. Generated by immunoSEQ multiplex PCR, the TCRdb table keeps only in-frame clones and is missing some. V and J calls and clone size are given by that table; D and trimming were obtained from the DNA. Altogether approximately 97,000 clones are present, roughly nine tenths being singletons, with the ten largest covering approximately 1.5%. This clone was seen once. The CDR3 loop spans 14 amino acids. Trimming removed 2 bases from V and 2 bases from J, with 6 bases in between. Germline assignment: CDR1 MNHEY and CDR2 SVGAGI.

The sample consisted of peripheral blood. This receptor was identified in a man aged 55 to 70 with acute or convalescent COVID-19. This chain links TRBV6-5 with TRBJ1-4; unclear D gene. CDR3 sequence: CASSYQVTNEKLFF. CDR3 DNA: TGTGCCAGCAGTTACCAGGTTACTAATGAAAAACTGTTTTTT.